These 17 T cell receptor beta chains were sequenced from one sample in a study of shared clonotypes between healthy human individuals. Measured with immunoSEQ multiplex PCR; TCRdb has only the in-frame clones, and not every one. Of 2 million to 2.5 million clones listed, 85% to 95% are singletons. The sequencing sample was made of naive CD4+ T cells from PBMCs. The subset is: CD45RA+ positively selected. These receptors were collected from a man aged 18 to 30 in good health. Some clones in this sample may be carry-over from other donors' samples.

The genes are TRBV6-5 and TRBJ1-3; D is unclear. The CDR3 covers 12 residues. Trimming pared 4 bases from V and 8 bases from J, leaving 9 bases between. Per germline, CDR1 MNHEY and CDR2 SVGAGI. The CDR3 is CASSSRRDTIYF. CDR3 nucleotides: TGTGCCAGCAGTTCTAGGCGGGACACCATATATTTT.

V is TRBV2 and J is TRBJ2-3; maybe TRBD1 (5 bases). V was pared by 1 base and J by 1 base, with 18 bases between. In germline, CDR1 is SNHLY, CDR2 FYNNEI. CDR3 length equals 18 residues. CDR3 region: CASSEVGRTRVGTDTQYF. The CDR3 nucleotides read TGTGCCAGCAGTGAAGTAGGCCGGACCAGGGTAGGCACAGATACGCAGTATTTT.

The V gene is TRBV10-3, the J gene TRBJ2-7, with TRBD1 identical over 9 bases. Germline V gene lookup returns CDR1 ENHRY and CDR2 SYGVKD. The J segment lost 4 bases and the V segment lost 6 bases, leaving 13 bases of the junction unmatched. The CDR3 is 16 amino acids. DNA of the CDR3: TGTGCCATCAGGGGCCCGGGACAGGGAACAAGTTACGAGCAGTACTTC. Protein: CAIRGPGQGTSYEQYF.

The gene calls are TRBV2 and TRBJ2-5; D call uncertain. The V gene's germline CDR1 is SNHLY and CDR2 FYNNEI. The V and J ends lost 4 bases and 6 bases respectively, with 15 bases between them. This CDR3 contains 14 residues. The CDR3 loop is CASSARAGQQTQYF. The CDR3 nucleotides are TGTGCCAGCAGTGCACGGGCCGGCCAGCAGACCCAGTACTTC.

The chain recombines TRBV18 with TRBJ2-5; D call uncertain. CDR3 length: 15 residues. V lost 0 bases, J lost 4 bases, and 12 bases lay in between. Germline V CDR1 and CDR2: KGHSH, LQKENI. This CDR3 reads CASSPPARSPETQYF. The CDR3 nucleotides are TGTGCCAGCTCACCACCGGCCAGGTCCCCAGAGACCCAGTACTTC.

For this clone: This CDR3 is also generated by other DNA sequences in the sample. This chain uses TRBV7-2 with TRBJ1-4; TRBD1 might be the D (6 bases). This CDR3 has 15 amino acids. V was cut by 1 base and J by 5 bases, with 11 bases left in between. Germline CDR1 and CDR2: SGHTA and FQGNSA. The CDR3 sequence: CASSLGGTSNEKLFF. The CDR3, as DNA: TGTGCCAGCAGCTTAGGTGGGACATCGAATGAAAAACTGTTTTTT. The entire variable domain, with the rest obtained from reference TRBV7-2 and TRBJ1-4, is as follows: GAGVSQSPSNKVTEKGKDVELRCDPISGHTALYWYRQSLGQGLEFLIYFQGNSAPDKSGLPSDRFSAERTGGSVSTLTIQRTQQEDSAVYLCASSLGGTSNEKLFFGSGTQLSVL.

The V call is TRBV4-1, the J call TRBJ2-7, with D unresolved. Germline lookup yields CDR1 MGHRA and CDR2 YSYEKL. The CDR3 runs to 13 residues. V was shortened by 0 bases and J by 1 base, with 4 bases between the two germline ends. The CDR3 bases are TGCGCCAGCAGCCAAGATAAATCCTACGAGCAGTACTTC. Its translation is CASSQDKSYEQYF.

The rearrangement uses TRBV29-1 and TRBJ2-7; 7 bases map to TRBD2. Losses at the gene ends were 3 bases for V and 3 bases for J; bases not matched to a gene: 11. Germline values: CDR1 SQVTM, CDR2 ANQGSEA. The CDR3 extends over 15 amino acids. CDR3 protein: CSVDHPGGGSYEQYF. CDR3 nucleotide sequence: TGCAGCGTTGACCACCCGGGGGGAGGTAGCTACGAGCAGTACTTC.

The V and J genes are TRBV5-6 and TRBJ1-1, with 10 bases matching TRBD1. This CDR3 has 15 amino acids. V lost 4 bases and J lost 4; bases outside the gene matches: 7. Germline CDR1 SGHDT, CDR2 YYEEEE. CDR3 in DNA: TGTGCCAGCAGCCCAATGGGACAGGGGCGCACTGAAGCTTTCTTT. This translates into CASSPMGQGRTEAFF.

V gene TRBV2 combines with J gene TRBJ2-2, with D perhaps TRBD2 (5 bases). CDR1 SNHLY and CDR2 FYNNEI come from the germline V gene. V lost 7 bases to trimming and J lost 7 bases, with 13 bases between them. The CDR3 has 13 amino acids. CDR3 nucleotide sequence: TGTGCCAGCACTCGGGAATTGAGCGGGGAGCTGTTTTTT. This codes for CASTRELSGELFF.

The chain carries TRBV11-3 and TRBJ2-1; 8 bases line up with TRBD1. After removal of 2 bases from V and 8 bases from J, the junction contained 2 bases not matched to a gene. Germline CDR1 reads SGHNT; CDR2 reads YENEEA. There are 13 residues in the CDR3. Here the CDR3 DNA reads TGTGCCAGCAGCTTAAGACAGGGGCATGAGCAGTTCTTC. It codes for CASSLRQGHEQFF.

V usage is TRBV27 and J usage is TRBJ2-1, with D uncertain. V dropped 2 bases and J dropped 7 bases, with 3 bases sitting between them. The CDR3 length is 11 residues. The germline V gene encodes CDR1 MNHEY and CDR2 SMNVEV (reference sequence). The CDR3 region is CASSLENEQFF. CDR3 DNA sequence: TGTGCCAGCAGTTTAGAAAATGAGCAGTTCTTC.

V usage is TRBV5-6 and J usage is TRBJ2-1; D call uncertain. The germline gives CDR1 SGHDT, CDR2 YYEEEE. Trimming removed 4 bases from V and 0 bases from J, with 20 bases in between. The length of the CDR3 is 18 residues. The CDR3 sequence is CASSNVRVLSYSYNEQFF. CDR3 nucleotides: TGTGCCAGCAGCAACGTCCGGGTCTTATCTTACTCCTACAATGAGCAGTTCTTC. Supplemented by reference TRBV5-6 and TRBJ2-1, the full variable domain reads DAGVTQSPTHLIKTRGQQVTLRCSPKSGHDTVSWYQQALGQGPQFIFQYYEEEERQRGNFPDRFSGHQFPNYSSELNVNALLLGDSALYLCASSNVRVLSYSYNEQFFGPGTRLTVL.

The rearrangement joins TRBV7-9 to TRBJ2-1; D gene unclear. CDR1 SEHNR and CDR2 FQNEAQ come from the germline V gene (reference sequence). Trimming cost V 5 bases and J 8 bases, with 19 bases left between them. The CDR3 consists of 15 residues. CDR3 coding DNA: TGTGCCAGCAGCGTAGGACGGGCCTTATGGGATGAGCAGTTCTTC. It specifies CASSVGRALWDEQFF.

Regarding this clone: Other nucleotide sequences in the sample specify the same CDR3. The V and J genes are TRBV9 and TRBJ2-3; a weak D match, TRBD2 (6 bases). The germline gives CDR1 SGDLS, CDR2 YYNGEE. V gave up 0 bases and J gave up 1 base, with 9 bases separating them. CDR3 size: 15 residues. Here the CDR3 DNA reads TGTGCCAGCAGCGTAGCGGGAGCTCGCACAGATACGCAGTATTTT. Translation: CASSVAGARTDTQYF. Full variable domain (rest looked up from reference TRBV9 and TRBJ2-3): DSGVTQTPKHLITATGQRVTLRCSPRSGDLSVYWYQQSLDQGLQFLIQYYNGEERAKGNILERFSAQQFPDLHSELNLSSLELGDSALYFCASSVAGARTDTQYFGPGTRLTVL.

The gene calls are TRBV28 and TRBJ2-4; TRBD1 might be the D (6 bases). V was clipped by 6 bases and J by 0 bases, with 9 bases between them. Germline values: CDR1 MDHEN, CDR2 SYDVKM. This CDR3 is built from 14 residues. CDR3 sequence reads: CASSDRLAKNIQYF. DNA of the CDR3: TGTGCCAGCAGCGACAGGTTAGCCAAAAACATTCAGTACTTC.

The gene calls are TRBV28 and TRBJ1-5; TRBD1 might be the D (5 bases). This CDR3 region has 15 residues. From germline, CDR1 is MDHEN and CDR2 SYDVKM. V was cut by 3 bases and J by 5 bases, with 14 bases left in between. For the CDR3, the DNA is TGTGCCAGCAGTTTCCCAAGTCGGGGCGATCAGCCCCAGCATTTT. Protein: CASSFPSRGDQPQHF.